The TCR beta chain described here comes from a study of blood T cells in healthy people across ages. Overall study results and limits: More naive CD4+ cells and higher diversity marked long-lived donors relative to aged donors. The fall in TCR beta diversity per million T cells was roughly linear with age.

Isolation per sample recovered at least 7 million PBMCs. A sample-barcoded 5' primer and a J-beta primer mix were used in a second PCR of roughly 7 to 11 cycles. Each cDNA molecule was tagged by a template-switch adaptor that had 12 random nucleotides. A single record per CDR3 protein comes from TCRdb applying MiXCR to the 5' RACE reads. The table lists roughly 830,000 distinct CDR3 sequences, 62% of them singletons. This clonotype was observed once. Its specificity is unknown. Trimming pared 4 bases from V and 1 base from J, leaving 26 bases between. Per the germline V gene, CDR1 is SQVTM and CDR2 is ANQGSEA. The length of the CDR3 is 19 residues.

The source material was blood. The chain employs TRBV29-1 and TRBJ2-1; tentative D call: TRBD2 (6 bases). The clonotype comes from a man aged 25 to 40 in good health. For the CDR3, the DNA is TGCAGCGTTGTAAACCAAGGCCGAAGGAGGGGTTGGTCCTACAATGAGCAGTTCTTC. It is translated as CSVVNQGRRRGWSYNEQFF.